This paragraph covers one T cell receptor beta chain sequence. As yet, its antigen is unknown. V was trimmed by 6 bases and J by 2 bases, leaving 11 bases between them. The CDR3 runs 14 residues. The V gene's germline CDR1 is MDHEN and CDR2 SYDVKM. The PCR was carried out with 60 Vbeta primers and 13 Jbeta primers. Sequencing used immunoSEQ multiplex PCR; TCRdb keeps in-frame clones, though not all of them. The sample has roughly 120,000 clones; 65% to 80% are singletons. This sample is part of a study of cytomegalovirus exposure and HLA in healthy donors. About the study: Earlier sequencing of 200 million or so T cells yielded nearly 120 million unique TCR beta sequences. Whole-study results and caveats: The listing of 150 or so TCR beta chains classed them as cytomegalovirus-associated. In a later analysis, a missense DCLRE1C variant was linked to TCR beta V- and J-gene trimming.

The source material was PBMCs. The receptor comes from a woman in her fifties or sixties in good health and CMV-seropositive. J is TRBJ1-5 and V is TRBV28, with D tentatively TRBD1 (5 bases). The CDR3 sequence is CASRKGVRNQPQHF. The DNA for the CDR3 is TGTGCCAGCAGAAAAGGGGTTCGCAATCAGCCCCAGCATTTT.